This entry describes one T cell receptor (beta chain). Using immunoSEQ multiplex PCR, the repertoire was profiled, and TCRdb retains in-frame clones only, with some absent. Of 150,000 to 200,000 clones in the sample, roughly 88% were seen once. This record comes from a study of control samples from healthy donors and cancer patients. This CDR3 has 13 amino acids. Germline V lookup: CDR1 KGHSH, CDR2 LQKENI. The germline V and J ends were trimmed by 8 bases and 5 bases, with 12 bases remaining between them. Sequencing used blood. The receptor comes from a man aged 18 to 35 in good health. The chain recombines TRBV18 with TRBJ1-4; D is perhaps TRBD1 (5 bases). CDR3 in amino acids: CASARVRNEKLFF. The CDR3 region has the DNA TGTGCCAGCGCCAGGGTCCGAAATGAAAAACTGTTTTTT.